The source of this TCR beta chain is a study of B cell selection in AIRE deficiency. Study-level results: With only TCRbeta sequenced, less than 45% of shared healthy Treg sequences overlapped Tconv. Of a few thousand shared Treg TCRbeta sequences, around 30% were healthy-only, 7.5% to 10% patient-only.

Original processing methods: Treg pools: around 56,000 distinct patient, 9.56x10^4 donor TCRbeta sequences. Only in-frame clones appear in the TCRdb table, and some are missing; sequencing was by immunoSEQ multiplex PCR. V and J calls and clone size follow that table, whereas D and trimming were derived from the DNA. The data hold roughly 23,000 clones, with 80% to 95% observed a single time. The CDR3 runs to 16 residues. The germline gives CDR1 MNHEY, CDR2 SVGAGI. V dropped 2 bases and J dropped 1 base, with 12 bases sitting between them. Regulatory T cells were sorted as CD4+CD25hiCD127low/negative cells. This clone is a singleton in its sample. The antigen is unknown.

This TCR was sampled from a human donor in good health. V and J are TRBV6-5 and TRBJ2-1; TRBD1 or TRBD2 may be the D gene (5 bases each). The sequencing sample was made of CD4+CD25+ Tregs sorted from PBMCs. The CDR3 loop reads CASSYLMGRSYNEQFF. The DNA of the CDR3 is TGTGCCAGCAGTTACCTGATGGGACGGTCCTACAATGAGCAGTTCTTC.